These 14 T cell receptor beta chains share one sample of origin, sequenced in a study of T-cell reconstitution after alpha-beta-depleted transplantation in children. Researchers prepared the TCRbeta library using unique molecular identifiers, the study reports. MiXCR, run by TCRdb on the PCR reads, gives a single entry per CDR3 protein. The table shows around 490,000 distinct CDR3 sequences, with approximately 10% occurring only once. The material was PBMCs, mostly from graft donor cells, obtained 180 days after TCRalphabeta/CD19-depleted stem cell transplant. All receptors derive from a female patient between 2 and 10 years old who had a stem cell transplant for aplastic anemia, so the T cells may come from the graft donor.

As DNA, the CDR3 is TGCAGTGCCATCCCTTTAGGACAGGGTTTAGCTGAAGCTTTCTTT. It yields the protein CSAIPLGQGLAEAFF. V is TRBV20-1 and J is TRBJ1-1, with 8 bases that match TRBD1. Germline V gives CDR1 DFQATT, CDR2 SNEGSKA (reference sequence). With 6 bases clipped from V and 6 bases from J, the junction kept 15 bases outside the gene matches. There are 15 residues in the CDR3.

This clonotype was seen ten or more times. The gene calls are TRBV5-1 and TRBJ2-3; unclear D gene. Per germline, CDR1 SGHRS and CDR2 YFSETQ. The CDR3 consists of 14 residues. Trimming stripped 7 bases from V and 1 base from J, with 13 bases between. The CDR3 spells CASHSRVGTDTQYF. The CDR3 region has the DNA TGCGCCAGCCATTCCCGAGTTGGCACAGATACGCAGTATTTT.

The gene calls are TRBV10-3 and TRBJ1-1, with D unclear. Germline V gives CDR1 ENHRY, CDR2 SYGVKD. V was pared by 2 bases and J by 1 base, with 8 bases between. The CDR3 spans 14 residues. The CDR3 region has the DNA TGTGCCATCAGTGAGGGCAGTTCGAACACTGAAGCTTTCTTT. Translation gives CAISEGSSNTEAFF.

This clonotype showed up many times. The chain links TRBV6-5 to TRBJ2-4, with a possible D match to TRBD1 (7 bases). CDR3 length equals 13 residues. Germline V gene lookup returns CDR1 MNHEY and CDR2 SVGAGI. Trimming cost V 4 bases and J 8 bases, with 12 bases left between them. The CDR3 DNA reads TGTGCCAGCAGTTTTGACAGGGAGGACATTCAGTACTTC. It is translated as CASSFDREDIQYF.

This clonotype was recorded many times. The junction departs from germline at one end; a sequencing error may be responsible. The gene calls are TRBV5-8 and TRBJ2-7, with D possibly being TRBD2 (6 bases). Germline CDR1 reads SGHTS; CDR2 reads YDEGEE. The CDR3 runs to 11 residues. In DNA form, the CDR3 reads TGTGCCAGCAGCTTGGGGAGGGAGTGGCGCTTC. Translation gives CASSLGREWRF.

A few counts support this clonotype. The V and J genes are TRBV6-2 or TRBV6-3 and TRBJ2-7; TRBD1 is a possible D gene (6 bases). Per the germline V gene, CDR1 is MNHEY and CDR2 is SVGEGT. The length of the CDR3 is 14 residues. With 6 bases removed from V and 7 bases from J, the gap between germline ends came to 19 bases. The DNA for the CDR3 is TGTGCCAGCAGCCGCACAGGACAGCTAAGGGAGCAGTACGTC. Its protein is CASSRTGQLREQYV.

The chain has TRBV12-3 or TRBV12-4 and TRBJ1-1; the D is unclear. Trimming stripped 5 bases from V and 8 bases from J, with 12 bases between. This CDR3 has 12 residues. CDR3 DNA sequence: TGTGCCAGCAGTCCCCAACGTCGCGAAGCTTTCTTT. Encoded protein: CASSPQRREAFF.

There are a few counts of this clonotype. The CDR3 spells CASSLSRTVGTEAFF. CDR3 bases: TGTGCCAGCAGTTTATCACGGACGGTAGGGACTGAAGCTTTCTTT. The chain has TRBV27 and TRBJ1-1; D unresolved. This CDR3 comprises 15 residues. Trimming took off 0 bases at V and 5 bases at J, with 13 bases between the two ends. Germline V gene lookup returns CDR1 MNHEY and CDR2 SMNVEV (reference sequence).

This clonotype was observed a few times. This CDR3 is CSAREGGFYNEQFF. The CDR3 DNA follows: TGCAGTGCTAGAGAAGGGGGCTTCTACAATGAGCAGTTCTTC. This rearrangement joins TRBV20-1 to TRBJ2-1; 7 bases map to TRBD1. The germline CDR1 and CDR2 sequences are DFQATT and SNEGSKA (reference sequence). The ends lost 0 bases at V and 3 bases at J; junction bases unmatched: 2. The CDR3 totals 14 residues.

The chain recombines TRBV4-3 with TRBJ2-1; TRBD2 aligns across 11 bases. V trimming: 7 bases; J trimming: 3 bases; junction bases outside the gene matches: 5. This CDR3 is built from 15 residues. The germline CDR1 and CDR2 sequences are LGHNA and YSLEER. In nucleotides, the CDR3 is TGCGCCAGCACCGCTACTAGCGGGAGCTACAATGAGCAGTTCTTC. As protein: CASTATSGSYNEQFF.

J is TRBJ1-3 and V is TRBV4-3; no reliable D call. V lost 0 bases to trimming and J lost 0 bases, with 9 bases between them. The germline gives CDR1 LGHNA, CDR2 YSLEER. The CDR3 contains 16 residues. Here the CDR3 reads CASSQETPNSGNTIYF. The CDR3, as DNA: TGCGCCAGCAGCCAAGAGACACCGAACTCTGGAAACACCATATATTTT.

The chain uses TRBV5-1 and TRBJ1-1; a possible D gene is TRBD1 (5 bases). Trimming removed 8 bases from V and 1 base from J, with 18 bases in between. The CDR3 has 15 amino acids. CDR1 is SGHRS and CDR2 is YFSETQ in the germline V gene. The CDR3 sequence: CASLWGTEKNTEAFF. In DNA, the CDR3 is TGCGCCAGTCTGTGGGGGACGGAGAAGAACACTGAAGCTTTCTTT.

This clonotype occurred a few times. The rearrangement uses TRBV12-5 and TRBJ2-1, with D tentatively TRBD2 (6 bases). V was pared by 6 bases and J by 7 bases, with 16 bases between. The germline V gene encodes CDR1 LGHNT and CDR2 FRNRAP. The CDR3 is made up of 14 amino acids. The CDR3 region has the DNA TGTGCTAGTGGGGGGACGCCGGCGGGGAATGAGCAGTTCTTC. It codes for CASGGTPAGNEQFF.

The sample holds a few counts of this clonotype. The V gene is TRBV20-1, the J gene TRBJ1-1; possibly TRBD1 for D (5 bases). The germline V gene has CDR1 DFQATT and CDR2 SNEGSKA (reference sequence). CDR3 length equals 17 residues. V was trimmed by 4 bases and J by 4 bases, leaving 25 bases between them. This CDR3 reads CSANGFGGGYAITEAFF. The CDR3 DNA reads as TGCAGTGCTAACGGCTTCGGGGGGGGTTACGCCATCACTGAAGCTTTCTTT.